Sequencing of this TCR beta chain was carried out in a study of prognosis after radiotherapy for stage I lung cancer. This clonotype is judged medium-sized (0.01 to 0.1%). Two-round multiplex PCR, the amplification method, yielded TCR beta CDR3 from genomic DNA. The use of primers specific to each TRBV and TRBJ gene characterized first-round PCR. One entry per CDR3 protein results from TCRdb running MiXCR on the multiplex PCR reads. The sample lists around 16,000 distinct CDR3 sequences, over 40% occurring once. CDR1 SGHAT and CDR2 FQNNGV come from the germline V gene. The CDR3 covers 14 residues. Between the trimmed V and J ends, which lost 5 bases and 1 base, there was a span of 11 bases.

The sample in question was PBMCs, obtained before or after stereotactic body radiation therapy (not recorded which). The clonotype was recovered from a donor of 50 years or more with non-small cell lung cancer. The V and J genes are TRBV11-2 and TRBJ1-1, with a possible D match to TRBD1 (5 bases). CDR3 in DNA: TGTGCCAGCAGCCCGGGACTCTCGAACACTGAAGCTTTCTTT. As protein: CASSPGLSNTEAFF.